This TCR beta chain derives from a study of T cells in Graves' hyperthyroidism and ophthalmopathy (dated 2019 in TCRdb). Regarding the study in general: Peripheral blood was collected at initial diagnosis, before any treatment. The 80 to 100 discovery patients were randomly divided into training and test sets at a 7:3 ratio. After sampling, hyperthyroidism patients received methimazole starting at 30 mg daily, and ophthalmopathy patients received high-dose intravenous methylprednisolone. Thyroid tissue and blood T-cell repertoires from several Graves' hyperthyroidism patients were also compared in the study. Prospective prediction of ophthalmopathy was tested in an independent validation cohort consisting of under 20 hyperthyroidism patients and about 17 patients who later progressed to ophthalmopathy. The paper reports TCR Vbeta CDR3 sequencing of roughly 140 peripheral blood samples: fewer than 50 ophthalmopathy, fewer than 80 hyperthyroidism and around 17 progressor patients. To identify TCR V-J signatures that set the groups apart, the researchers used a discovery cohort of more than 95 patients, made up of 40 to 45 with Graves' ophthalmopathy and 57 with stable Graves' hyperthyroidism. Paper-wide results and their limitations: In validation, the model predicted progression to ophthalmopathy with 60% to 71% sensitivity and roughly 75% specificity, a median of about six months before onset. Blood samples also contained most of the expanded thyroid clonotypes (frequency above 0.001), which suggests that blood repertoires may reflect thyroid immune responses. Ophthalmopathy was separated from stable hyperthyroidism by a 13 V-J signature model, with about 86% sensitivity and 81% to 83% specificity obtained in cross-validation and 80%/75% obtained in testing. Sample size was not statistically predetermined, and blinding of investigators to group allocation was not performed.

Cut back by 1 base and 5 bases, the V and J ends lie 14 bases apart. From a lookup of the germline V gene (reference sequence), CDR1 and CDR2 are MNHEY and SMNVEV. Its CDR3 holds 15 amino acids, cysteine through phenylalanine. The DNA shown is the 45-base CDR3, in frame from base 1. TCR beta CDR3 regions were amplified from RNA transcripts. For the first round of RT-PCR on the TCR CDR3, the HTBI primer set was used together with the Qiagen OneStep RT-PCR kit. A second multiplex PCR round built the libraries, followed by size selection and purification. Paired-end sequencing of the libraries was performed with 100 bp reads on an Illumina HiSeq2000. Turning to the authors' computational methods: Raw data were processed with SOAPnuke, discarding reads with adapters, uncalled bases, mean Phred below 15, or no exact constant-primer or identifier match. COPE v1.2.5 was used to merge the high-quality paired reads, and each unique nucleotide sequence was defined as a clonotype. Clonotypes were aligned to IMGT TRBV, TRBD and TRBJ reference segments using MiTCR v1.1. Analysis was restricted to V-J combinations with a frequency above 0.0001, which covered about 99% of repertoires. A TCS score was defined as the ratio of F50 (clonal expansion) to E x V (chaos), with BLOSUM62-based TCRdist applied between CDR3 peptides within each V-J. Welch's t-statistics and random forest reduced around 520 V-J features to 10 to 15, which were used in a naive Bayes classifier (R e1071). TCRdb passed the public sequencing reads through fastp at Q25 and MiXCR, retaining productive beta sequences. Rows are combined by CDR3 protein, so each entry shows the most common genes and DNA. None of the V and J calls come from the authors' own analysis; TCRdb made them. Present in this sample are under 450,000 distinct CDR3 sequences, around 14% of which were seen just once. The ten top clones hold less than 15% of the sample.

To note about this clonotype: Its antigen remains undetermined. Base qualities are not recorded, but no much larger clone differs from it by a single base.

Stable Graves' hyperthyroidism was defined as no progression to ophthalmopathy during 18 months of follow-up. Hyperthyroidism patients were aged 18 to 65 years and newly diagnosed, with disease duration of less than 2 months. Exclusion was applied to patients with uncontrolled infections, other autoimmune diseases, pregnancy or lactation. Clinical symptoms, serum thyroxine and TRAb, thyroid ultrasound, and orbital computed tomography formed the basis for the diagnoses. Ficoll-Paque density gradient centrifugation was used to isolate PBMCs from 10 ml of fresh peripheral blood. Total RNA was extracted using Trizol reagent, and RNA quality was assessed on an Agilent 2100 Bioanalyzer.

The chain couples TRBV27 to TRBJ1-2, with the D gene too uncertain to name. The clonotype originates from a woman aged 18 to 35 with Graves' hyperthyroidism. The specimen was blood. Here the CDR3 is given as CASSLFGLGMYGYTF. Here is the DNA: TGTGCCAGCAGTTTATTTGGACTGGGAATGTATGGCTACACCTTC.